Each of the 29 T cell receptor beta chains below was sequenced from the same sample in a study of T cell responses to AZD1222 COVID-19 vaccine (dated by TCRdb to about 2021). Libraries were made using the immunoSEQ multiplex PCR assay. TCRdb took over this immuneACCESS table, retaining in-frame rearrangements with V and J assigned. Such tables are incomplete; in checked studies, under half of the missing clones stem from an unresolved V gene, and the remainder is unexplained. This sample has more than 250,000 clones in its table, and just over 90% of those were observed once. The ten largest account for less than 0.65% of the sample. The time point label of this sample denotes: baseline before first vaccination. Source: peripheral blood, taken on day 0 of AZD1222 vaccination. The receptor set was obtained from an adult in good health.

With respect to this clone: Other nucleotide sequences from this sample produce the same CDR3. The rearrangement joins TRBV5-1 to TRBJ1-3, with D possibly matching TRBD1 (5 bases). Germline V gene sequence: CDR1 SGHRS, CDR2 YFSETQ. This CDR3 comprises 16 residues. The V end lost 4 bases, the J end lost 5 bases, and 19 bases lay between the germline ends. CDR3 sequence reads: CASSTGGHLGRNTIYF. The DNA for the CDR3 is TGCGCCAGCAGCACCGGAGGACACCTTGGACGAAACACCATATATTTT.

The V and J genes are TRBV7-8 and TRBJ2-7; 9 bases fit TRBD1. The CDR3 loop spans 16 amino acids. Trimming removed 4 bases from V and 1 base from J; junction bases left unmatched: 8. Germline values: CDR1 SGHVS, CDR2 FQNEAQ. CDR3 nucleotides: TGTGCCAGCAGCTCCGTTCCGGGACAGGGATCCTACGAGCAGTACTTC. This sequence encodes CASSSVPGQGSYEQYF.

The chain links TRBV3-1 (or the pseudogene TRBV3-2) to TRBJ1-5; a possible D gene is TRBD1 (6 bases). Trimming shortened V by 1 base and J by 2 bases, and 9 bases separated the two germline ends. Germline lookup yields CDR1 LGHDT and CDR2 YNNKEL (reference sequence). The CDR3 loop spans 15 amino acids. The CDR3 DNA is TGTGCCAGCAGCCAAGGGGGGCAAGGCAATCAGCCCCAGCATTTT. This translates into CASSQGGQGNQPQHF.

The chain carries TRBV6-6 and TRBJ2-1, with 8 bases aligning to TRBD1. The trim removed 2 bases at V and 3 bases at J, leaving 3 bases unmatched. CDR3 length: 15 residues. Germline V gene data show CDR1 as MNHNY and CDR2 as SVGAGI (reference sequence). CDR3 residues: CASSYEGQVYNEQFF. Written as DNA, the CDR3 is TGTGCCAGCAGTTACGAGGGACAGGTCTACAATGAGCAGTTCTTC.

V is TRBV28 and J is TRBJ2-7, with D perhaps TRBD2 (6 bases). The CDR3 spans 13 residues. From germline, CDR1 is MDHEN and CDR2 SYDVKM. V gave up 6 bases and J gave up 1 base, with 10 bases separating them. This CDR3 reads CASRPGGSYEQYF. The CDR3 region has the DNA TGTGCCAGCAGACCCGGGGGTTCCTACGAGCAGTACTTC.

The J gene is TRBJ2-1, the V gene TRBV5-5, with TRBD2 identical over 12 bases. The CDR3 length is 14 residues. Germline CDR1 and CDR2: SGHKS and YYEKEE (reference sequence). CDR3 DNA sequence: TGTGCTTCCCTCCTAGCGGGGGGGGACAATGAGCAGTTCTTC. Residues: CASLLAGGDNEQFF.

In its sample, this clone was seen once. The chain joins TRBV7-3 to TRBJ2-1, with TRBD1 as a possible D gene (6 bases). Germline CDR1 SGHTA, CDR2 FQGTGA. The ends were cut back, 3 bases at V and 9 bases at J, with 15 bases in the middle. The CDR3 runs 14 residues. The CDR3 spells CASSLGRGTPEQFF. As DNA, the CDR3 is TGTGCCAGCAGCTTGGGGCGTGGGACACCTGAGCAGTTCTTC.

The chain combines TRBV12-5 with TRBJ1-2; no clear D gene. This CDR3 spans 12 amino acids. V lost 4 bases to trimming and J lost 8 bases, with 11 bases between them. CDR1 and CDR2 (germline): LGHNT, FRNRAP. The CDR3 protein is CASGSDLLGYTF. The CDR3, as DNA: TGTGCTAGTGGTTCAGACCTACTAGGCTACACCTTC.

The chain is built from TRBV15 and TRBJ1-3; no clear D gene. V dropped 3 bases and J dropped 0 bases, with 9 bases sitting between them. This CDR3 has 15 residues. Germline values: CDR1 LNHNV, CDR2 YYDKDF (reference sequence). CDR3 in amino acids: CATSSRYSSGNTIYF. The CDR3 nucleotides read TGTGCCACCAGCAGCCGATACAGCTCTGGAAACACCATATATTTT.

The chain couples TRBV9 to TRBJ2-1, with 9 bases aligning to TRBD2. The CDR3 covers 14 residues. V was clipped by 3 bases and J by 5 bases; unmatched bases: 3. From germline, CDR1 is SGDLS and CDR2 YYNGEE. The DNA of the CDR3 is TGTGCCAGCAGCGCCAGCGGGGGGCACAATGAGCAGTTCTTC. Translated: CASSASGGHNEQFF.

This chain connects TRBV6-5 to TRBJ2-5; weak D call: TRBD1 (6 bases). Per germline, CDR1 MNHEY and CDR2 SVGAGI. Deletions cut 0 bases from V and 5 bases from J, with 16 bases between. The CDR3 spans 16 residues. The CDR3 DNA reads TGTGCCAGCAGTTACTCGATAGGGGGAGTGGGTGAGACCCAGTACTTC. It is translated as CASSYSIGGVGETQYF.

J is TRBJ2-7 and V is TRBV11-2; 8 bases align to TRBD2. This CDR3 is 17 amino acids long. Germline-derived CDR1 and CDR2 are SGHAT and FQNNGV. J gave up 5 bases and V 2 bases, and 14 bases lay outside the gene matches. CDR3 residues: CASSLRYGRAGLHEQYF. The CDR3 region has the DNA TGTGCCAGCAGCTTACGGTACGGGAGGGCCGGCTTGCACGAGCAGTACTTC.

The chain recombines TRBV18 with TRBJ2-1, with D perhaps matching TRBD2 (5 bases). This CDR3 region has 14 residues. The germline V gene encodes CDR1 KGHSH and CDR2 LQKENI. V dropped 3 bases and J dropped 3 bases, with 9 bases sitting between them. CDR3 nucleotides: TGTGCCAGCTCACCGAAAACTAGCTACAATGAGCAGTTCTTC. Protein product: CASSPKTSYNEQFF.

This chain links TRBV5-5 with TRBJ1-4, with D tentatively TRBD1 (6 bases). The V gene's germline CDR1 is SGHKS and CDR2 YYEKEE (reference sequence). Trimming pared 0 bases from V and 0 bases from J, leaving 9 bases between. The CDR3 covers 16 residues. The CDR3 sequence is CASSLVRGATNEKLFF. The CDR3 coding sequence is TGTGCCAGCAGCTTGGTCAGGGGTGCAACTAATGAAAAACTGTTTTTT.

The rearrangement links TRBV2 to TRBJ2-3; possible D gene TRBD2, 5 bases. Trimming pared 7 bases from V and 2 bases from J, leaving 13 bases between. Germline assignment: CDR1 SNHLY and CDR2 FYNNEI. The CDR3 is 14 amino acids. The CDR3 here is CASMAGRATDTQYF. DNA for the CDR3: TGTGCCAGCATGGCGGGTAGGGCCACAGATACGCAGTATTTT.

The chain joins TRBV19 to TRBJ1-5, with TRBD1 identical over 8 bases. V was clipped by 5 bases and J by 0 bases; unmatched bases: 6. Germline V CDR1 and CDR2: LNHDA, SQIVND (reference sequence). The CDR3 extends over 16 amino acids. The CDR3 nucleotides read TGTGCCAGTAGTCCCTGGACAGGGCATAGCAATCAGCCCCAGCATTTT. This gives the protein CASSPWTGHSNQPQHF.

The sample holds one count of this clone. J is TRBJ2-3 and V is TRBV7-9; D uncertain. Trimming took off 1 base at V and 5 bases at J, with 10 bases between the two ends. The length of the CDR3 is 14 residues. CDR1 and CDR2 from the germline V gene are SEHNR and FQNEAQ (reference sequence). CDR3 in amino acids: CASSLDQVRDTQYF. The CDR3 DNA is TGTGCCAGCAGCTTAGACCAGGTCCGAGATACGCAGTATTTT.

The rearrangement links TRBV10-3 to TRBJ2-3; no clear D gene. CDR1 ENHRY and CDR2 SYGVKD come from the germline V gene. Trimming took off 8 bases at V and 2 bases at J, with 8 bases between the two ends. The CDR3 totals 12 residues. DNA for the CDR3: TGTGCCATCGGCACGCCCACAGATACGCAGTATTTT. As protein: CAIGTPTDTQYF.

CDR3 region: CASSSTGRVNEQYF. The CDR3 DNA reads TGTGCCAGCAGTTCGACAGGGAGAGTGAACGAGCAGTACTTC. The chain carries TRBV28 and TRBJ2-7, with 7 bases identical to TRBD1. Germline CDR1 and CDR2: MDHEN and SYDVKM. With 4 bases clipped from V and 5 bases from J, the junction kept 8 bases outside the gene matches. This CDR3 region has 14 residues.

CDR3 DNA sequence: TGCAGCGTTGAGGCGCAGTATTTT. Translated: CSVEAQYF. The chain couples TRBV29-1 to TRBJ2-3; D not certain. Germline V gene lookup returns CDR1 SQVTM and CDR2 ANQGSEA. Trimming left V 3 bases short and J 10 bases short, with 2 bases between. CDR3 length: 8 residues.

The chain couples TRBV5-1 to TRBJ2-3; TRBD1 is a possible D gene (6 bases). The germline gives CDR1 SGHRS, CDR2 YFSETQ. V was pared by 2 bases and J by 4 bases, with 8 bases between. The CDR3 is made up of 13 amino acids. The CDR3 here is CASSFGQSDTQYF. The CDR3 coding sequence is TGCGCCAGCAGCTTTGGACAGTCAGATACGCAGTATTTT.

The J gene is TRBJ1-2, the V gene TRBV28; D remains unclear. Trimming took 5 bases from V and 8 from J, leaving 12 bases between them. CDR1 and CDR2 (germline): MDHEN, SYDVKM. This CDR3 comprises 12 residues. CDR3 in amino acids: CASSLTSRGYTF. The CDR3, as DNA: TGTGCCAGCAGTCTAACCTCTAGGGGCTACACCTTC.

This clone was seen just once. The chain links TRBV10-3 to TRBJ1-2; no firm D call. Per germline, CDR1 ENHRY and CDR2 SYGVKD. The V end was cut by 0 bases, the J end by 7 bases, with 9 bases between. This CDR3 has 13 residues. CDR3: CAISESESGGYTF. As DNA, the CDR3 is TGTGCCATCAGTGAGTCGGAATCAGGTGGCTACACCTTC.

This chain connects TRBV9 to TRBJ1-1; no reliable D call. Trimming took 3 bases from V and 0 from J, leaving 15 bases between them. Germline CDR1 SGDLS, CDR2 YYNGEE. This CDR3 has 16 residues. The CDR3 is CASSEGGGRMNTEAFF. As DNA, the CDR3 is TGTGCCAGCAGCGAGGGAGGAGGGCGTATGAACACTGAAGCTTTCTTT.

A single count supports this clone. V gene TRBV28 combines with J gene TRBJ2-7; 9 bases agree with TRBD1. V trimming: 0 bases; J trimming: 4 bases; junction bases outside the gene matches: 7. The germline CDR1 and CDR2 sequences are MDHEN and SYDVKM. The CDR3 consists of 16 residues. CDR3 DNA: TGTGCCAGCAGTTTATGGGGGGGGGACAGGGCGTACGAGCAGTACTTC. Translated: CASSLWGGDRAYEQYF.

The chain couples TRBV7-2 to TRBJ1-6; D unresolved. CDR3 size: 14 residues. CDR1 and CDR2 (germline): SGHTA, FQGNSA. Trimming stripped 0 bases from V and 7 bases from J, with 7 bases between. In nucleotides, the CDR3 is TGTGCCAGCAGCTTAGCGGCTGGGAATTCACCCCTCCACTTT. Its protein product is CASSLAAGNSPLHF.

The V call is TRBV13, the J call TRBJ1-3, with D perhaps TRBD1 (5 bases). The length of the CDR3 is 14 residues. With 5 bases removed from V and 0 bases from J, the gap between germline ends came to 8 bases. Germline lookup yields CDR1 PRHDT and CDR2 FYEKMQ (reference sequence). The CDR3 DNA follows: TGTGCCAGCAGCGGGACCGACTCTGGAAACACCATATATTTT. Amino acids: CASSGTDSGNTIYF.

V and J are TRBV11-3 and TRBJ2-7, with 8 bases lining up with TRBD1. Germline CDR1 SGHNT, CDR2 YENEEA. V dropped 1 base and J dropped 2; count of bases not matched to a gene: 4. The CDR3 extends over 15 amino acids. This CDR3 is CASSLASGQAYEQYF. The CDR3 coding sequence is TGTGCCAGCAGCTTAGCCTCGGGACAGGCCTACGAGCAGTACTTC.

The J gene is TRBJ1-1, the V gene TRBV6-5; possible D gene TRBD1, 6 bases. CDR1 is MNHEY and CDR2 is SVGAGI in the germline V gene. The V and J ends lost 6 bases and 11 bases respectively, with 22 bases between them. The CDR3 loop spans 14 amino acids. The CDR3 reads CASSNREKVGLAFF. Here the CDR3 DNA reads TGTGCCAGCAGCAACAGGGAAAAGGTTGGATTGGCTTTCTTT.